This TCR beta chain is drawn from a study of T cells in Graves' hyperthyroidism and ophthalmopathy. General study results and limits: Using 13 V-J features, a model discriminated ophthalmopathy from stable hyperthyroidism. Blood shared most expanded thyroid clonotypes above 0.001.

Amplification yielded TCR beta CDR3 regions, with RNA transcripts as the source. HTBI primers were the set used in a first-round RT-PCR of the TCR CDR3. One entry per CDR3 protein, called by TCRdb with MiXCR from the multiplex PCR reads. This table has some 720,000 distinct CDR3 sequences, 16% appearing once. The CDR3 consists of 17 residues. V was shortened by 1 base and J by 3 bases, with 19 bases between the two germline ends. CDR1 is PRHDT and CDR2 is FYEKMQ in the germline V gene (reference sequence). Regarding this clonotype: The antigen is not known.

The rearrangement links TRBV13 to TRBJ2-7, with D hard to call. The sequence was collected from a man between 18 and 35 years old with Graves' hyperthyroidism. What was sequenced was blood. CDR3 bases: TGTGCCAGCAGCTTAGAAGGTACATTTTCATCGGACTACGAGCAGTACTTC. Protein sequence: CASSLEGTFSSDYEQYF. Based on the CDR3 plus reference TRBV13 and TRBJ2-7, the full variable domain is AAGVIQSPRHLIKEKRETATLKCYPIPRHDTVYWYQQGPGQDPQFLISFYEKMQSDKGSIPDRFSAQQFSDYHSELNMSSLELGDSALYFCASSLEGTFSSDYEQYFGPGTRLTVT.